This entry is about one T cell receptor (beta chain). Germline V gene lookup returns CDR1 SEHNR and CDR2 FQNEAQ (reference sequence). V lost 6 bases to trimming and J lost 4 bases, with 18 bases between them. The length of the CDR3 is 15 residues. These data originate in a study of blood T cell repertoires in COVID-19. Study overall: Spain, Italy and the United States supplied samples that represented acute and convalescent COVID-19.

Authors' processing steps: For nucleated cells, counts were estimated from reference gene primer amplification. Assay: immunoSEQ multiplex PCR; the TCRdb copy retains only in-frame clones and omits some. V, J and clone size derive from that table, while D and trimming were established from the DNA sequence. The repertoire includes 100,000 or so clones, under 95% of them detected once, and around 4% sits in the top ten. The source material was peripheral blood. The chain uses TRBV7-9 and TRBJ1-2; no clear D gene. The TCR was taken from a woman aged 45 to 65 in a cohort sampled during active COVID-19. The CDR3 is CASSYLDRDAYGYTF. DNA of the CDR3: TGTGCCAGCAGTTACCTCGACCGGGATGCCTATGGCTACACCTTC.